The 24 T cell receptor beta chains below all came from one sample that was sequenced in a study of OX40 agonist ivuxolimab in advanced cancers. The method was immunoSEQ multiplex PCR; TCRdb's version includes in-frame clones alone and lacks a portion of them. The sample contains about 79,000 clones, 88% of which appear only once. The source material was CD4+ or CD8+ T cells sorted from blood, sampled in a trial of the OX40 agonist ivuxolimab. These receptors came from an adult with an advanced solid tumor such as melanoma, head and neck, liver or kidney cancer.

A single count supports this clone. The rearrangement links TRBV19 to TRBJ2-1, with TRBD2 matching 7 bases. The germline V gene encodes CDR1 LNHDA and CDR2 SQIVND (reference sequence). V lost 5 bases to trimming and J lost 8 bases; unmatched junction nucleotides: 9. The CDR3 loop spans 14 amino acids. The DNA for the CDR3 is TGTGCCAGTAGTGGGAGCGGGATTTCACATGAGCAGTTCTTC. Translating gives CASSGSGISHEQFF.

This clone was recorded once. The chain carries TRBV10-3 and TRBJ2-7; D ambiguous. Germline V CDR1 and CDR2: ENHRY, SYGVKD. Deletions cut 6 bases from V and 3 bases from J, with 9 bases between. There are 12 residues in the CDR3. CDR3 DNA sequence: TGTGCCATCAGCCCGTCCGGCTACGAGCAGTACTTC. Its translation: CAISPSGYEQYF.

This clone was recorded once. V gene TRBV5-1 combines with J gene TRBJ2-5, with D perhaps TRBD2 (6 bases). CDR3 size: 14 residues. Germline V lookup: CDR1 SGHRS, CDR2 YFSETQ. V lost 4 bases and J lost 9, with 19 bases in between. CDR3 sequence reads: CASSQTSSEEAQYF. CDR3 bases: TGCGCCAGCAGCCAGACTTCTAGCGAGGAGGCCCAGTACTTC.

CDR3 bases: TGCGCCAGCAGCTTGGCCCCGGGACAGGGAAACACCATATATTTT. Amino acid sequence: CASSLAPGQGNTIYF. The rearrangement joins TRBV5-1 to TRBJ1-3, with 7 bases lining up with TRBD1. The CDR3 runs to 15 residues. Germline trimming cut 0 bases from V and 4 bases from J; bases unmatched to any gene: 4. Germline assignment: CDR1 SGHRS and CDR2 YFSETQ.

V is TRBV29-1 and J is TRBJ1-2, with TRBD1 matching over 9 bases. With 5 bases clipped from V and 7 bases from J, the junction kept 5 bases outside the gene matches. The germline V gene has CDR1 SQVTM and CDR2 ANQGSEA. The CDR3 sequence is 12 residues long. In DNA, the CDR3 is TGCAGCGTTAACAGGGGGCAAGTTGGCTACACCTTC. Its protein is CSVNRGQVGYTF.

V and J are TRBV11-3 and TRBJ2-1; 11 nucleotides line up with TRBD2. The CDR3 contains 14 residues. CDR1 is SGHNT, CDR2 YENEEA, per germline. V trimming: 5 bases; J trimming: 8 bases; junction bases outside the gene matches: 5. The CDR3 spells CASSPASGRYEQFF. In nucleotides, the CDR3 is TGTGCCAGCAGCCCCGCTAGCGGGAGGTATGAGCAGTTCTTC.

With regard to this clone: This sample includes further DNA sequences coding for the same CDR3. The chain combines TRBV7-2 with TRBJ2-3; D unclear. The CDR3 has 13 amino acids. In germline, CDR1 is SGHTA, CDR2 FQGNSA. The germline V and J ends were trimmed by 5 bases and 2 bases, with 8 bases remaining between them. The CDR3 DNA is TGTGCCAGCAGCCTCGGGTACACAGATACGCAGTATTTT. Its protein product is CASSLGYTDTQYF.

This chain links TRBV9 with TRBJ2-3, with unresolved D. The CDR3 is 14 amino acids. CDR1 and CDR2 (germline): SGDLS, YYNGEE. V shed 3 bases and J shed 1 base, with 9 bases lying between them. This chain's CDR3 is CASSDRRGTDTQYF. CDR3 coding DNA: TGTGCCAGCAGCGACCGGCGAGGCACAGATACGCAGTATTTT.

The rearrangement links TRBV5-1 to TRBJ2-3, with D possibly being TRBD1 (5 bases). This CDR3 comprises 14 residues. Germline-derived CDR1 and CDR2 are SGHRS and YFSETQ. The V end lost 0 bases, the J end lost 2 bases, and 7 bases lay between the germline ends. DNA of the CDR3: TGCGCCAGCAGCTTGGGGGGCCCCACAGATACGCAGTATTTT. Residues: CASSLGGPTDTQYF.

This chain links TRBV7-9 with TRBJ2-1; D may be TRBD2 (7 bases). Germline V CDR1 and CDR2: SEHNR, FQNEAQ (reference sequence). The CDR3 is made up of 13 amino acids. The germline V and J ends were trimmed by 11 bases and 9 bases, with 20 bases remaining between them. The CDR3 loop reads CAGGGERLSEQFF. Written as DNA, the CDR3 is TGTGCCGGAGGGGGGGAGAGGTTAAGTGAGCAGTTCTTC.

The chain uses TRBV7-3 and TRBJ2-2; the D call may be TRBD1 or TRBD2 (5 bases each). This CDR3 contains 16 residues. CDR1 SGHTA and CDR2 FQGTGA come from the germline V gene. V dropped 5 bases and J dropped 3 bases, with 16 bases sitting between them. CDR3 residues: CASSDPGRFHTGELFF. The CDR3 DNA follows: TGTGCCAGCAGCGATCCGGGACGTTTCCACACCGGGGAGCTGTTTTTT.

The V gene is TRBV6-5, the J gene TRBJ2-7, with 8 bases matching TRBD2. After removal of 7 bases from V and 0 bases from J, the junction contained 8 bases not matched to a gene. Germline values: CDR1 MNHEY, CDR2 SVGAGI. The CDR3 totals 15 residues. The CDR3 region is CASKTSGSLSYEQYF. In DNA form, the CDR3 reads TGTGCCAGCAAGACGAGCGGGAGCCTCTCCTACGAGCAGTACTTC.

CDR3: CAWSYTTNEQFF. DNA for the CDR3: TGTGCCTGGAGTTACACGACCAATGAGCAGTTCTTC. The J gene is TRBJ2-1, the V gene TRBV30; the D is unclear. V lost 2 bases and J 6 bases, leaving 8 bases between the germline ends. Looked up from germline, CDR1 is GTSNPN and CDR2 is SVGIG (reference sequence). This CDR3 is built from 12 residues.

The chain recombines TRBV7-3 with TRBJ1-2; 11 bases line up with TRBD1. Germline V gives CDR1 SGHTA, CDR2 FQGTGA. The CDR3 has 15 residues. V shed 5 bases, J shed 4 bases, and the junction held 6 bases outside the gene matches. The CDR3 DNA is TGTGCCAGCAGCCTGGGGACAGGGGGTGGCTATGGCTACACCTTC. This gives the protein CASSLGTGGGYGYTF.

The rearrangement uses TRBV5-5 and TRBJ1-5; perhaps TRBD1 as D (5 bases). V shed 5 bases and J shed 4 bases, with 13 bases lying between them. Germline CDR1 is SGHKS and CDR2 is YYEKEE (reference sequence). CDR3 size: 14 residues. The DNA for the CDR3 is TGTGCCAGCAGTAAAGGGGCCGAGAATCAGCCCCAGCATTTT. Translation gives CASSKGAENQPQHF.

The J gene is TRBJ1-4, the V gene TRBV14; D is unresolved. The CDR3 extends over 13 amino acids. V gave up 1 base and J gave up 13 bases, with 13 bases separating them. CDR1 and CDR2 from the germline V gene are SGHDN and FVKESK. CDR3 DNA: TGTGCCAGCAGCCAAGGGCAGGTGAAAGGACTGTTTTTT. Translation: CASSQGQVKGLFF.

The chain combines TRBV7-9 with TRBJ2-7; D is uncertain. The CDR3 is 14 amino acids. Trimming shortened V by 1 base and J by 3 bases, and 10 bases separated the two germline ends. Per germline, CDR1 SEHNR and CDR2 FQNEAQ (reference sequence). CDR3 nucleotide sequence: TGTGCCAGCAGCTTAGGTCTCAGCCGCTACGAGCAGTACTTC. This gives the protein CASSLGLSRYEQYF.

The V call is TRBV10-2, the J call TRBJ2-7; D call uncertain. This CDR3 comprises 12 residues. V was shortened by 3 bases and J by 6 bases, with 9 bases between the two germline ends. Germline V CDR1 and CDR2: WSHSY, SAAADI. CDR3 nucleotides: TGCGCCAGCAGTGACCTCTGGGGCGAGCAGTACTTC. Protein sequence: CASSDLWGEQYF.

The chain is built from TRBV7-9 and TRBJ1-1; D is unclear. The V gene's germline CDR1 is SEHNR and CDR2 FQNEAQ (reference sequence). Trimming removed 5 bases from V and 0 bases from J, with 13 bases in between. The CDR3 is made up of 15 amino acids. CDR3 in amino acids: CASSERSPMNTEAFF. DNA of the CDR3: TGTGCCAGCAGCGAAAGATCCCCCATGAACACTGAAGCTTTCTTT.

About this clone: Within the sample, other DNA sequences also encode this same CDR3. This chain links TRBV19 with TRBJ2-4; 10 nucleotides match TRBD2. From germline, CDR1 is LNHDA and CDR2 SQIVND (reference sequence). Trimming at V came to 9 bases and at J to 0 bases, leaving 2 bases not matched to a gene. The CDR3 is 14 residues long. The CDR3 reads CASRLAGAKNIQYF. CDR3 bases: TGTGCCAGCAGACTAGCGGGAGCCAAAAACATTCAGTACTTC.

The rearrangement links TRBV7-3 to TRBJ2-1; D unresolved. The ends were cut back, 1 base at V and 1 base at J, with 8 bases in the middle. The CDR3 has 15 amino acids. Germline-derived CDR1 and CDR2 are SGHTA and FQGTGA. CDR3 coding DNA: TGTGCCAGCAGCTTAAACCCGAGTTCCTACAATGAGCAGTTCTTC. This codes for CASSLNPSSYNEQFF.

V and J are TRBV7-3 and TRBJ2-1, with 7 nucleotides matching TRBD2. Germline assignment: CDR1 SGHTA and CDR2 FQGTGA. Trimming took 1 base from V and 5 from J; bases not matched to a gene: 2. CDR3 length: 14 amino acids. The CDR3 reads CASSLRLADNEQFF. The CDR3 DNA sequence: TGTGCCAGCAGCTTAAGGCTAGCGGACAATGAGCAGTTCTTC. Complete variable domain (other parts from reference TRBV7-3 and TRBJ2-1): GAGVSQTPSNKVTEKGKYVELRCDPISGHTALYWYRQSLGQGPEFLIYFQGTGAADDSGLPNDRFFAVRPEGSVSTLKIQRTERGDSAVYLCASSLRLADNEQFFGPGTRLTVL.

In this sample, this clone turned up a few times. The chain links TRBV7-3 to TRBJ1-1; weak D call: TRBD1 (5 bases). The germline gives CDR1 SGHTA, CDR2 FQGTGA. The CDR3 totals 13 residues. V lost 4 bases, J lost 1 base, and 7 bases lay in between. The CDR3 bases are TGTGCCAGCAGCTCCACAGGGAACACTGAAGCTTTCTTT. This sequence encodes CASSSTGNTEAFF.

This clone is a singleton in its sample. The V call is TRBV11-2, the J call TRBJ2-7, with unresolved D. Per the germline V gene, CDR1 is SGHAT and CDR2 is FQNNGV. Trimming removed 6 bases at V and 2 bases at J, with 17 bases between. The CDR3 runs 15 residues. This chain's CDR3 is CASRPWRLDTYEQYF. CDR3 in DNA: TGTGCCAGCAGACCCTGGCGACTTGATACCTACGAGCAGTACTTC. Full variable domain (remainder filled in from reference TRBV11-2 and TRBJ2-7): EAGVAQSPRYKIIEKRQSVAFWCNPISGHATLYWYQQILGQGPKLLIQFQNNGVVDDSQLPKDRFSAERLKGVDSTLKIQPAKLEDSAVYLCASRPWRLDTYEQYFGPGTRLTVT.